The source of this TCR beta chain is a study of T cell changes during pregnancy in multiple sclerosis. Sequencing used immunoSEQ multiplex PCR; TCRdb keeps in-frame clones, though not all of them. The sample lists under 95,000 clones, just over 90% seen once, with more than 0.4% in the top ten. Per germline, CDR1 LNHDA and CDR2 SQIVND (reference sequence). Trimming took off 1 base at V and 7 bases at J, with 22 bases between the two ends. There are 17 residues in the CDR3. The TCR comes from a female donor with multiple sclerosis, enrolled in a pregnancy study. The starting material was CD4+ T cells from peripheral blood mononuclear cells, obtained before pregnancy. The chain is built from TRBV19 and TRBJ1-1; maybe TRBD1 (6 bases). This chain's CDR3 is CASSIVGTRYGFVEAFF. The CDR3 nucleotides read TGTGCCAGTAGTATAGTCGGGACACGGTATGGTTTCGTTGAAGCTTTCTTT.